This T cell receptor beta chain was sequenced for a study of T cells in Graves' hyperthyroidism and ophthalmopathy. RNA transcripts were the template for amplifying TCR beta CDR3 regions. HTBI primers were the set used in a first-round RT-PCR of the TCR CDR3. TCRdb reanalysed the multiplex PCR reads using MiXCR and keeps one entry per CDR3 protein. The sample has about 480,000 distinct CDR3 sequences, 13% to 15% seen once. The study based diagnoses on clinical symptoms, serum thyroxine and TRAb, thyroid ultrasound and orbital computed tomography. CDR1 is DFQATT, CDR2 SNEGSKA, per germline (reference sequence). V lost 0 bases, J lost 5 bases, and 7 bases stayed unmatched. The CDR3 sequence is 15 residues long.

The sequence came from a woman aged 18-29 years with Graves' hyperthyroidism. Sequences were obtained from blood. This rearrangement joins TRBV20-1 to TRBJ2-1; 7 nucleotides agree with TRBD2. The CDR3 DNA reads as TGCAGTGCTAGAGATGGGGGGGAGGCCCACAATGAGCAGTTCTTC. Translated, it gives CSARDGGEAHNEQFF.